What follows are 22 T cell receptor beta chains derived from one specimen sequenced in a study of early T cells in non-severe SARS-CoV-2 infection. TCRdb reprocessed the 5' RACE reads with MiXCR, giving one entry per CDR3 protein. The table has about 50,000 distinct CDR3 sequences, approximately 6% seen once; the top ten hold roughly 6.9%. Sample: whole blood, taken at baseline. All receptors come from an adult who was a healthcare worker with PCR-confirmed SARS-CoV-2 infection or an uninfected control (not recorded which).

This clonotype was detected ten times or more. The chain couples TRBV29-1 to TRBJ2-3, with 7 bases identical to TRBD1. Germline CDR1 and CDR2: SQVTM and ANQGSEA. V trimming: 1 base; J trimming: 2 bases; junction bases outside the gene matches: 9. The CDR3 contains 16 residues. The CDR3 region is CSVEGIPGQHTDTQYF. CDR3 bases: TGCAGCGTTGAAGGAATTCCGGGACAGCACACAGATACGCAGTATTTT.

This clonotype has just a few counts. This chain links TRBV27 with TRBJ2-3; D not resolved. Per germline, CDR1 MNHEY and CDR2 SMNVEV (reference sequence). Trimming cost V 4 bases and J 3 bases, with 8 bases left between them. The CDR3 totals 13 residues. CDR3 amino acids: CASSSARTDTQYF. The CDR3 bases are TGTGCCAGCAGTTCCGCTAGAACAGATACGCAGTATTTT.

This clonotype was seen only a few times. The chain carries TRBV19 and TRBJ2-3; 10 bases are a match to TRBD2. The germline V gene has CDR1 LNHDA and CDR2 SQIVND (reference sequence). The ends lost 5 bases at V and 3 bases at J; junction bases unmatched: 8. The CDR3 is 16 residues long. The CDR3 coding sequence is TGTGCCAGTAGTCTCCTAGCGGGAGAGGGGACAGATACGCAGTATTTT. Encoded protein: CASSLLAGEGTDTQYF.

There are a few counts of this clonotype. V and J are TRBV11-2 and TRBJ2-1; possibly TRBD2 for D (7 bases). Germline CDR1 reads SGHAT; CDR2 reads FQNNGV. Deletions cut 5 bases from V and 10 bases from J, with 15 bases between. The CDR3 extends over 13 amino acids. CDR3 protein: CASSAGGRGEQFF. CDR3 in DNA: TGTGCCAGCAGCGCCGGGGGGCGCGGCGAGCAGTTCTTC.

This clonotype was recorded at least ten times. This chain uses TRBV20-1 with TRBJ2-7, with TRBD2 matching over 12 bases. Germline V gene data show CDR1 as DFQATT and CDR2 as SNEGSKA (reference sequence). Trimming took 3 bases from V and 4 from J; bases not matched to a gene: 4. There are 14 residues in the CDR3. The CDR3 reads CSASRLAGDYEQYF. The CDR3, as DNA: TGCAGTGCTAGCAGACTAGCGGGAGATTACGAGCAGTACTTC.

The chain links TRBV5-1 to TRBJ2-1; 10 nucleotides align to TRBD2. V shed 4 bases and J 2 bases; nucleotides not matched to a gene: 9. In germline, CDR1 is SGHRS, CDR2 YFSETQ. This CDR3 comprises 17 residues. The CDR3 loop reads CASSGSTSGLTYNEQFF. CDR3 sequence (DNA): TGCGCCAGCAGCGGGTCGACTAGCGGGTTGACCTACAATGAGCAGTTCTTC.

This clonotype appeared a few times. This chain links TRBV18 with TRBJ2-1; 8 nucleotides align to TRBD1. The CDR3 is made up of 13 amino acids. The V gene end was trimmed by 10 bases and the J gene end by 2 bases; junction bases not matched to a gene: 4. CDR1 and CDR2 from the germline V gene are KGHSH and LQKENI. CDR3 DNA: TGTGCCACCACACAGGGGGCCTACAATGAGCAGTTCTTC. Translation gives CATTQGAYNEQFF.

This clonotype was seen ten or more times. V usage is TRBV10-3 and J usage is TRBJ1-4; no definite D call. Trimming removed 8 bases from V and 5 bases from J, with 12 bases in between. Germline CDR1 is ENHRY and CDR2 is SYGVKD. This CDR3 is 13 amino acids long. The DNA of the CDR3 is TGTGCCATCCAACGGGCGTTGAATGAAAAACTGTTTTTT. Its protein product is CAIQRALNEKLFF.

V and J are TRBV28 and TRBJ2-7, with 10 bases that match TRBD2. The CDR3 runs to 15 residues. Germline values: CDR1 MDHEN, CDR2 SYDVKM. After removal of 4 bases from V and 3 bases from J, the junction contained 6 bases not matched to a gene. The CDR3 protein is CASSSGSGRHYEQYF. The CDR3, as DNA: TGTGCCAGCAGTTCGGGTAGCGGGAGGCACTACGAGCAGTACTTC.

A few counts support this clonotype. The chain employs TRBV7-9 and TRBJ1-4; 9 nucleotides match TRBD1. V trimming: 5 bases; J trimming: 2 bases; junction bases outside the gene matches: 6. CDR1 SEHNR and CDR2 FQNEAQ come from the germline V gene (reference sequence). CDR3 length equals 16 residues. CDR3 in DNA: TGTGCCAGCAGCAAGGACAGGGGAACGACTAATGAAAAACTGTTTTTT. Encoded protein: CASSKDRGTTNEKLFF.

This clonotype has just a few counts. The chain recombines TRBV11-2 with TRBJ1-2; the D is unclear. This CDR3 has 15 amino acids. CDR1 and CDR2 (germline): SGHAT, FQNNGV. Trimming took off 0 bases at V and 0 bases at J, with 8 bases between the two ends. For the CDR3, the DNA is TGTGCCAGCAGCTTAGAGGGCGCTGCTAACTATGGCTACACCTTC. Its translation: CASSLEGAANYGYTF.

The chain uses TRBV27 and TRBJ2-2; maybe TRBD1 (5 bases). Germline CDR1 and CDR2: MNHEY and SMNVEV (reference sequence). The V end was cut by 6 bases, the J end by 2 bases, with 16 bases between. This CDR3 is built from 16 residues. The chain's CDR3 is CASRFKGQGNTGELFF. For the CDR3, the DNA is TGTGCCAGCAGGTTTAAGGGGCAAGGTAACACCGGGGAGCTGTTTTTT.

This sequence joins TRBV5-1 and TRBJ2-1; D is perhaps TRBD1 (5 bases). CDR1 and CDR2 from the germline V gene are SGHRS and YFSETQ. The CDR3 spans 13 residues. V dropped 0 bases and J dropped 10 bases, with 11 bases sitting between them. The CDR3 nucleotides are TGCGCCAGCAGCTTGGAACAGGAAGACGAGCAGTTCTTC. Amino acids: CASSLEQEDEQFF.

This clonotype was recorded at least ten times. The V call is TRBV12-3 or TRBV12-4, the J call TRBJ2-3; a weak D match, TRBD2 (6 bases). Trimming cost V 4 bases and J 3 bases, with 8 bases left between them. CDR3 length equals 13 residues. This CDR3 is CASSSRGTDTQYF. The CDR3 nucleotides are TGTGCCAGCAGTTCTCGGGGGACAGATACGCAGTATTTT.

This clonotype was counted many times. The chain has TRBV2 and TRBJ1-1; D is perhaps TRBD1 (5 bases). The CDR3 has 14 residues. Between the trimmed V and J ends, which lost 9 bases and 1 base, there was a span of 15 bases. Germline-derived CDR1 and CDR2 are SNHLY and FYNNEI. The CDR3 here is CARDVGTGNTEAFF. CDR3 sequence (DNA): TGTGCCAGGGATGTTGGGACTGGGAACACTGAAGCTTTCTTT.

This chain connects TRBV20-1 to TRBJ2-3; D possibly corresponds to TRBD1 (5 bases). V gave up 3 bases and J gave up 6 bases, with 10 bases separating them. This CDR3 spans 12 amino acids. CDR1 DFQATT and CDR2 SNEGSKA come from the germline V gene (reference sequence). The CDR3 protein is CSASAGLDTQYF. DNA for the CDR3: TGCAGTGCTAGTGCAGGGCTCGATACGCAGTATTTT.

This clonotype appeared a few times. The V and J genes are TRBV9 and TRBJ1-1, with D possibly TRBD1 on 5 matching bases. V lost 4 bases and J lost 8, with 24 bases in between. Germline V gene sequence: CDR1 SGDLS, CDR2 YYNGEE. This CDR3 contains 16 residues. The CDR3 DNA reads as TGTGCCAGCAGCCGTACAGGTCAGAGGAGTGAGACCGAAGCTTTCTTT. Translating gives CASSRTGQRSETEAFF.

The chain couples TRBV5-5 to TRBJ2-7, with D uncertain. Germline V gene data show CDR1 as SGHKS and CDR2 as YYEKEE (reference sequence). CDR3 length: 16 residues. V lost 0 bases and J 0 bases, leaving 13 bases between the germline ends. The CDR3 region has the DNA TGTGCCAGCAGCTTGGTAGTCAGCCTTATCTCCTACGAGCAGTACTTC. The encoded protein is CASSLVVSLISYEQYF. The full variable domain, rest sourced from reference TRBV5-5 and TRBJ2-7, is DAGVTQSPTHLIKTRGQQVTLRCSPISGHKSVSWYQQVLGQGPQFIFQYYEKEERGRGNFPDRFSARQFPNYSSELNVNALLLGDSALYLCASSLVVSLISYEQYFGPGTRLTVT.

The chain has TRBV29-1 and TRBJ1-5; D unresolved. V dropped 7 bases and J dropped 7 bases, with 17 bases sitting between them. This CDR3 region has 13 residues. From germline, CDR1 is SQVTM and CDR2 ANQGSEA. This CDR3 reads CSAVEGTRQPQHF. CDR3 nucleotide sequence: TGCAGCGCTGTAGAGGGTACCCGGCAGCCCCAGCATTTT.

The chain has TRBV19 and TRBJ2-1; 12 bases line up with TRBD2. With 5 bases clipped from V and 11 bases from J, the junction kept 7 bases outside the gene matches. Germline assignment: CDR1 LNHDA and CDR2 SQIVND (reference sequence). The CDR3 is made up of 14 amino acids. CDR3 DNA sequence: TGTGCCAGTAGTCCCTCACTAGCGGGAGGCCAGCAGTTCTTC. Its translation is CASSPSLAGGQQFF.

This clonotype was detected ten times or more. This chain connects TRBV29-1 to TRBJ1-4, with D uncertain. The V and J ends lost 5 bases and 8 bases respectively, with 15 bases between them. The CDR3 covers 13 residues. The V gene's germline CDR1 is SQVTM and CDR2 ANQGSEA. The CDR3 is CSVFIGIREKLFF. DNA for the CDR3: TGCAGCGTTTTTATAGGGATTCGAGAAAAACTGTTTTTT.

V gene TRBV12-3 or TRBV12-4 combines with J gene TRBJ1-3, with 7 bases fitting TRBD1. The CDR3 length is 15 residues. V dropped 11 bases and J dropped 2; count of bases not matched to a gene: 12. The CDR3, as DNA: TGTGCCTCAAAAAGCGAGGGGGCGGCTGGAAACACCATATATTTT. As protein: CASKSEGAAGNTIYF.